This note documents a single TCR beta chain sequence. It has no known antigen specificity. No clone much larger than this one lies a single base away; base qualities are absent. Whole blood was collected in K2EDTA tubes by collaborating institutions according to the institutions' own protocols. For TCRbeta analysis, collaborators shipped samples as frozen whole blood, isolated PBMCs, or DNA extracted from either of those sample types. V has 5 bases trimmed and J has 1 base trimmed; junction bases matching no gene number 4. The germline V gene yields ENHRY for CDR1 and SYGVKD for CDR2. The CDR3 measures 15 amino acids from cysteine to phenylalanine. Kept here is only the CDR3 DNA, which spans 45 bases and is read in frame from base 1. The sample originates from a study of blood T cell repertoires in COVID-19 (TCRdb year 2020). With regard to the full study: Samples covering the acute and convalescent phases of COVID-19 were provided by collaborators in the United States, Italy and Spain. The material from the prospective study consisted of cDNA or gDNA derived from T cells, B-cell-depleted T cells, or PBMCs. Deeply sampled blood TCRbeta repertoires from subjects exposed to, actively infected with, or recovered from COVID-19 were included in the dataset. The repertoires were released in a freely available public database meant as a resource for research on the immune response to SARS-CoV-2. The samples were drawn from the first 160 participants of the ongoing ImmuneRACE study and from 950 to 1,500 subjects provided by 6 global collaborators. A de-identified subject ID, COVID-19 status, age in years and sex were almost always included in the sample metadata. HLA class I and class II types, where available, came from metadata supplied by the sample provider rather than from assay-based typing. What the study reported, not specific to this receptor: The amount of clinical and demographic metadata varied by source and participant and was provided uncurated.

The immunoSEQ Assay, a bias-controlled multiplex PCR, was used to amplify TCRbeta CDR3 regions from genomic DNA. Processing in the source paper ran as follows. The number of nucleated cells in each sample was estimated from the amplification of reference gene primers within the assay. Sequence reads were collapsed and filtered to measure the absolute abundance of every unique TCRbeta CDR3 rearrangement. For each sample, productive Simpson clonality was calculated by taking the square root of Simpson's diversity index across productive rearrangements. Imported from immuneACCESS, the table was reduced by TCRdb to in-frame sequences with V and J called. These copies leave out some clones; in studies compared against another copy, an unresolved V gene accounts for under half, and the cause of the remainder is not known. V and J calls plus clone size are reproduced from that table; the DNA served to infer D and trimming. Present in this sample are fewer than 45,000 clones, over 90% of which were seen just once. Of the sample, roughly 36% is held by the ten largest clones.

This sequence originates from a man aged 55 to 70 with active or convalescent COVID-19. The sequencing input was peripheral blood. The chain is encoded by TRBV10-3 joined to TRBJ2-3, with TRBD2 matching 9 junction bases. The CDR3: CAISYSGRGTDTQYF. The DNA reads TGTGCCATCAGTTATAGCGGGAGAGGCACAGATACGCAGTATTTT.